The 14 T cell receptor beta chains listed next were all sequenced from one sample in a study of control samples from healthy donors and cancer patients. Assay used: immunoSEQ multiplex PCR; TCRdb lists only in-frame clones, some missing. The repertoire holds about 110,000 clones, roughly 90% seen once, with 3.5% to 4.5% in the top ten. The sequenced sample was PBMCs. The receptor set was obtained from an older woman with lung cancer.

The J gene is TRBJ2-3, the V gene TRBV27; D gene uncertain. The germline gives CDR1 MNHEY, CDR2 SMNVEV (reference sequence). The CDR3 loop spans 13 amino acids. V lost 2 bases, J lost 14 bases, and 17 bases lay in between. The CDR3 DNA reads TGTGCCAGCAGTTTAGGCGTTTACTCGGCCTGGTATTTT. This sequence encodes CASSLGVYSAWYF.

The chain joins TRBV5-6 to TRBJ1-1; a possible D gene is TRBD1 (6 bases). Germline loops: CDR1 SGHDT, CDR2 YYEEEE. The CDR3 runs 14 residues. The V and J ends lost 4 bases and 0 bases respectively, with 10 bases between them. The CDR3 protein is CASSPTGMNTEAFF. The CDR3 nucleotides read TGTGCCAGCAGCCCCACAGGGATGAACACTGAAGCTTTCTTT.

The rearrangement joins TRBV3-1 (or the pseudogene TRBV3-2) to TRBJ2-2; D is undetermined. V was shortened by 4 bases and J by 5 bases, with 20 bases between the two germline ends. Germline loops: CDR1 LGHDT, CDR2 YNNKEL (reference sequence). CDR3 length: 17 residues. Here the CDR3 DNA reads TGTGCCAGCAGCCCTGGACGTCCCATAGGCTTGACCGGGGAGCTGTTTTTT. Amino acids: CASSPGRPIGLTGELFF.

The table lists this clone with a count of one. In DNA, the CDR3 is TGTGCCATCAGTAGTATAAGGGACACTGAAGCTTTCTTT. Translated: CAISSIRDTEAFF. The chain combines TRBV10-3 with TRBJ1-1; D remains ambiguous. V lost 5 bases, J lost 3 bases, and 10 bases lay in between. CDR1 and CDR2 from the germline V gene are ENHRY and SYGVKD. The CDR3 length is 13 residues.

The chain couples TRBV18 to TRBJ1-2, with TRBD1 identical over 10 bases. Germline assignment: CDR1 KGHSH and CDR2 LQKENI. The CDR3 runs to 16 residues. The V gene end was trimmed by 4 bases and the J gene end by 6 bases; junction bases not matched to a gene: 11. CDR3 DNA: TGTGCCAGCTCACGAGCGACAGGGGGCGTAGAGGATGGCTACACCTTC. This codes for CASSRATGGVEDGYTF.

In its sample, this clone was seen a few times. This chain joins TRBV6-2 or TRBV6-3 and TRBJ2-1, with D possibly matching TRBD1 (5 bases). Trimming pared 2 bases from V and 2 bases from J, leaving 10 bases between. The germline V gene has CDR1 MNHEY and CDR2 SVGEGT. This CDR3 comprises 15 residues. CDR3 sequence reads: CASSYAQGAYNEQFF. The CDR3 DNA follows: TGTGCCAGCAGTTACGCCCAAGGGGCCTACAATGAGCAGTTCTTC.

The chain carries TRBV24-1 and TRBJ1-5; 8 positions match TRBD1. This CDR3 region has 16 residues. The J segment lost 4 bases and the V segment lost 7 bases, leaving 11 bases of the junction unmatched. Germline-derived CDR1 and CDR2 are KGHDR and SFDVKD. The CDR3 bases are TGTGCCACCAGGCCAGGGGGCGCGGGGGGAAATCAGCCCCAGCATTTT. Its translation: CATRPGGAGGNQPQHF.

The chain recombines TRBV5-1 with TRBJ2-3, with 9 bases lining up with TRBD1. The CDR3 spans 16 residues. V dropped 4 bases and J dropped 2; count of bases not matched to a gene: 8. Germline-derived CDR1 and CDR2 are SGHRS and YFSETQ. The CDR3 DNA is TGCGCCAGCAGCCTGACAGGGGGGGACTTCACAGATACGCAGTATTTT. The encoded protein is CASSLTGGDFTDTQYF.

This chain links TRBV5-4 with TRBJ1-1; perhaps TRBD1 as D (5 bases). Trimming removed 4 bases from V and 4 bases from J, with 17 bases in between. The CDR3 runs to 15 residues. Germline V gene sequence: CDR1 SGHNT, CDR2 YYREEE (reference sequence). The CDR3 loop reads CASSGVLGTGTEAFF. CDR3 DNA sequence: TGTGCCAGCAGCGGCGTTTTAGGGACGGGCACTGAAGCTTTCTTT. Filled out from reference TRBV5-4 and TRBJ1-1, the complete variable domain reads ETGVTQSPTHLIKTRGQQVTLRCSSQSGHNTVSWYQQALGQGPQFIFQYYREEENGRGNFPPRFSGLQFPNYSSELNVNALELDDSALYLCASSGVLGTGTEAFFGQGTRLTVV.

J is TRBJ2-1 and V is TRBV6-5; TRBD2 agrees at 7 bases. Germline V gene lookup returns CDR1 MNHEY and CDR2 SVGAGI. The length of the CDR3 is 15 residues. The V segment lost 5 bases and the J segment 2 bases; nucleotides outside the gene matches: 6. The CDR3 loop is CASSLGTNPYNEQFF. In nucleotides, the CDR3 is TGTGCCAGCAGTCTCGGGACTAACCCCTACAATGAGCAGTTCTTC.

The chain combines TRBV3-1 (or the pseudogene TRBV3-2) with TRBJ1-2; D is undetermined. The V and J ends lost 6 bases and 6 bases respectively, with 8 bases between them. The CDR3 runs 11 residues. Per germline, CDR1 LGHDT and CDR2 YNNKEL (reference sequence). The DNA for the CDR3 is TGTGCCAGCAGTAACGGAAATGGCTACACCTTC. It encodes CASSNGNGYTF.

This clone has a single count. V is TRBV6-2 or TRBV6-3 and J is TRBJ1-1; maybe TRBD1 (6 bases). This CDR3 contains 14 residues. CDR1 MNHEY and CDR2 SVGEGT come from the germline V gene. The V and J ends lost 1 base and 2 bases respectively, with 8 bases between them. This CDR3 is CASSYWGHNTEAFF. CDR3 bases: TGTGCCAGCAGTTACTGGGGACATAACACTGAAGCTTTCTTT.

The chain joins TRBV11-3 to TRBJ2-7; no reliable D call. CDR1 is SGHNT, CDR2 YENEEA, per germline. V was shortened by 4 bases and J by 3 bases, with 10 bases between the two germline ends. CDR3 size: 13 residues. The CDR3 sequence is CASSSYSGYEQYF. The CDR3 nucleotides read TGTGCCAGCAGCTCGTATAGTGGCTACGAGCAGTACTTC.

V usage is TRBV9 and J usage is TRBJ2-5, with 8 bases matching TRBD2. This CDR3 comprises 19 residues. CDR1 SGDLS and CDR2 YYNGEE come from the germline V gene. After removal of 0 bases from V and 2 bases from J, the junction contained 15 bases not matched to a gene. This CDR3 is CASSVASGLAGNLQETQYF. The CDR3 DNA sequence: TGTGCCAGCAGCGTAGCTTCAGGGCTAGCGGGTAACTTGCAAGAGACCCAGTACTTC.